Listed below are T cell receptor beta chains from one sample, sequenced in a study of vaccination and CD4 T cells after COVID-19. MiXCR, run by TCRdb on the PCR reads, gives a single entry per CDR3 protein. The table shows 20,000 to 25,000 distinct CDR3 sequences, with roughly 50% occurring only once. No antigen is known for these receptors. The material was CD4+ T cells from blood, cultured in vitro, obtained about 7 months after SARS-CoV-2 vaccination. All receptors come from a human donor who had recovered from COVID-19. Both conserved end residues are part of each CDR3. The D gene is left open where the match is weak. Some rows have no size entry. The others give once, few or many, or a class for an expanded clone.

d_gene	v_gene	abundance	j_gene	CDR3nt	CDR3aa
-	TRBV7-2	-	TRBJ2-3	TGTGCCAGCAGCTTAGCGGCGAGTGCTAGCACAGATACGCAGTATTTT	CASSLAASASTDTQYF
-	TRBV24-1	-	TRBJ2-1	TGTGCCACCAGTGATTTTGACTACAATGAGCAGTTCTTC	CATSDFDYNEQFF
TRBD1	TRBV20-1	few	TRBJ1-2	TGCAGTGCTCAAGATACCGGGACAGGGAAGAGCTATGGCTACACCTTC	CSAQDTGTGKSYGYTF
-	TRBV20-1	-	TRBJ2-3	TGCAGTGCTAGAGACTTGCTACGACGGACAAACGCAGATACGCAGTATTTT	CSARDLLRRTNADTQYF
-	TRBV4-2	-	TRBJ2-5	TGTGCCAGCAGCCAAGATGTTGAAGAGACCCAGTACTTC	CASSQDVEETQYF
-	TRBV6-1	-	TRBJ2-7	TGTGCCAGCAGTGAACTCCCTAGCGAGCAGTACTTC	CASSELPSEQYF
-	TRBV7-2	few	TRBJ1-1	TGTGCCAGCAGCTTACAGCCGAACACTGAAGCTTTCTTT	CASSLQPNTEAFF
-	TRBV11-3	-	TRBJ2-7	TGTGCCAGCAGCGTGGGACGGTGGAGCTCCTACGAGCAGTACTTC	CASSVGRWSSYEQYF
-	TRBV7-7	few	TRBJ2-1	TGTGCTAGCAGCCTCCGCTGGGCAGGGTCCTACAATGAGCAGTTCTTC	CASSLRWAGSYNEQFF
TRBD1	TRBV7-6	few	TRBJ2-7	TGTGCCAGCAGCCCCTCGGACAGGGATAGCTCCTACGAGCAGTACTTC	CASSPSDRDSSYEQYF
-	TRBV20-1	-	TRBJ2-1	TGCAGTGCTGACATCCGGGGGGCCCCCTACAATGAGCAGTTCTTC	CSADIRGAPYNEQFF
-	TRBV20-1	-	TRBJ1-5	TGCAGTGCTAGGCCGGGACTTCTGCAGCCCCAGCATTTT	CSARPGLLQPQHF